The 9 T cell receptor beta chains below come from one sample, sequenced in a study of identical twins. TCRdb independently ran MiXCR on the 5' RACE reads; one entry per CDR3 protein. This table has just under 550,000 distinct CDR3 sequences, around 15% appearing once. The same specimen was also included in a second study, on yellow fever vaccine responses in identical twins.

Material for sequencing was CD4+ T cells sorted from blood. These receptors all stem from a woman aged 18-29 years in good health.

The chain uses TRBV9 and TRBJ2-1, with a weak D call TRBD2 (5 bases). The V end lost 4 bases, the J end lost 3 bases, and 20 bases lay between the germline ends. The CDR3 covers 17 residues. Germline V lookup: CDR1 SGDLS, CDR2 YYNGEE. The CDR3 DNA reads as TGTGCCAGCAGCCCCCCCCCACTGGGCGGGCTCTACAATGAGCAGTTCTTC. Translation gives CASSPPPLGGLYNEQFF.

J is TRBJ1-2 and V is TRBV5-1, with D perhaps matching TRBD1 (5 bases). Trimming took 1 base from V and 5 from J, leaving 15 bases between them. Looked up from germline, CDR1 is SGHRS and CDR2 is YFSETQ. The CDR3 covers 15 residues. In nucleotides, the CDR3 is TGCGCCAGCAGCTTGCCCGGGACGTCCTCGTATGGCTACACCTTC. Translated, it gives CASSLPGTSSYGYTF.

The chain carries TRBV5-1 and TRBJ1-2; TRBD1 aligns across 8 bases. With V trimmed by 2 bases and J by 0 bases, 12 bases remained unmatched. The CDR3 spans 18 residues. From germline, CDR1 is SGHRS and CDR2 YFSETQ. The CDR3 loop is CASSFRDRLSTSNYGYTF. The CDR3 nucleotides read TGCGCCAGCAGCTTCCGGGACAGGTTATCTACTTCTAACTATGGCTACACCTTC.

This clonotype was detected only a few times. The chain has TRBV14 and TRBJ2-3, with D perhaps TRBD2 (5 bases). The CDR3 extends over 14 amino acids. The germline V and J ends were trimmed by 0 bases and 6 bases, with 10 bases remaining between them. Germline CDR1 and CDR2: SGHDN and FVKESK. CDR3 region: CASSQEWELDTQYF. The DNA of the CDR3 is TGTGCCAGCAGCCAAGAGTGGGAGCTGGATACGCAGTATTTT.

A remark on this clonotype: It is unclear where the CDR3 begins or ends on the DNA, so no DNA is shown, and the CDR3 is as TCRdb lists it. V and J are TRBV28 and TRBJ1-5. The CDR3 has 12 amino acids, counting both end residues. The germline V gene has CDR1 MDHEN and CDR2 SYDVKM. The CDR3 loop reads CASSSSGQPQHF.

The V call is TRBV24-1, the J call TRBJ2-3, with 12 nucleotides matching TRBD2. Trimming at V came to 4 bases and at J to 1 base, leaving 20 bases not matched to a gene. The germline V gene has CDR1 KGHDR and CDR2 SFDVKD. The CDR3 loop spans 22 amino acids. The CDR3 spells CATSDPTGASGRAKDRTDTQYF. In DNA, the CDR3 is TGTGCCACCAGTGACCCGACAGGGGCTAGCGGGAGGGCAAAAGATCGCACAGATACGCAGTATTTT.

The rearrangement joins TRBV5-1 to TRBJ2-5; 7 bases agree with TRBD1. Germline V lookup: CDR1 SGHRS, CDR2 YFSETQ. This CDR3 contains 13 residues. The V and J ends lost 1 base and 10 bases, in that order; junction bases with no gene match: 7. This CDR3 is CASSLYGQEGQYF. The CDR3 bases are TGCGCCAGCAGCTTGTACGGACAGGAAGGCCAGTACTTC.

This clonotype was counted ten times or more. The chain employs TRBV5-1 and TRBJ2-3, with a weak D call TRBD1 (6 bases). Deletions cut 4 bases from V and 3 bases from J, with 9 bases between. CDR1 SGHRS and CDR2 YFSETQ come from the germline V gene. The CDR3 sequence is 13 residues long. The chain's CDR3 is CASSAGQTDTQYF. DNA for the CDR3: TGCGCCAGCAGCGCAGGACAGACAGATACGCAGTATTTT.

In this sample, this clonotype turned up a few times. The chain couples TRBV3-1 to TRBJ1-4; perhaps TRBD1 as D (5 bases). Per germline, CDR1 LGHDT and CDR2 YNNKEL (reference sequence). The CDR3 covers 15 residues. Trimming took 1 base from V and 8 from J, leaving 14 bases between them. CDR3 region: CASSQGGQGGEKLFF. DNA of the CDR3: TGTGCCAGCAGCCAAGGGGGCCAGGGTGGCGAAAAACTGTTTTTT. Using reference TRBV3-1 and TRBJ1-4 for the parts outside the CDR3, the full variable domain is DTAVSQTPKYLVTQMGNDKSIKCEQNLGHDTMYWYKQDSKKFLKIMFSYNNKELIINETVPNRFSPKSPDKAHLNLHINSLELGDSAVYFCASSQGGQGGEKLFFGSGTQLSVL.